The 14 T cell receptor beta chains presented below share a single source sample, sequenced in a study of T cell changes during pregnancy in multiple sclerosis. Clones were sequenced by immunoSEQ multiplex PCR, and TCRdb holds only the in-frame ones, with some missing. The sample has approximately 65,000 clones, 96% seen once. The sequenced sample was CD8+ T cells from peripheral blood mononuclear cells, obtained after pregnancy. These receptors were collected from a female donor with multiple sclerosis, enrolled in a pregnancy study.

The chain is built from TRBV6-5 and TRBJ2-2; D perhaps matches TRBD2 (5 bases). Germline CDR1 reads MNHEY; CDR2 reads SVGAGI. This CDR3 is built from 16 residues. V shed 2 bases and J shed 4 bases, with 14 bases lying between them. CDR3 DNA sequence: TGTGCCAGCAGTTACCAGTCCGGAGGTAGCACCGGGGAGCTGTTTTTT. Protein: CASSYQSGGSTGELFF.

The chain's CDR3 is CASSLAGLDTIEQFF. In DNA, the CDR3 is TGCGCCAGCAGCTTGGCAGGACTAGATACAATTGAGCAGTTCTTC. The chain has TRBV5-1 and TRBJ2-1, with 7 bases that match TRBD2. Germline V gives CDR1 SGHRS, CDR2 YFSETQ. The trim removed 0 bases at V and 9 bases at J, leaving 9 bases unmatched. This CDR3 is 15 amino acids long.

V is TRBV11-2 and J is TRBJ2-7; TRBD1 is a possible D gene (6 bases). The germline gives CDR1 SGHAT, CDR2 FQNNGV. This CDR3 contains 14 residues. Trimming cost V 0 bases and J 4 bases, with 10 bases left between them. CDR3 region: CASSLDPGVYEQYF. DNA of the CDR3: TGTGCCAGCAGCTTAGATCCAGGGGTGTACGAGCAGTACTTC.

The chain recombines TRBV5-8 with TRBJ1-5, with 8 bases identical to TRBD1. V shed 4 bases and J 0 bases; nucleotides not matched to a gene: 6. CDR1 and CDR2 from the germline V gene are SGHTS and YDEGEE. CDR3 length: 16 amino acids. The CDR3 DNA follows: TGTGCCAGCAGCCCAGGACAGGGTTATAGCAATCAGCCCCAGCATTTT. It is translated as CASSPGQGYSNQPQHF.

V is TRBV11-3 and J is TRBJ2-7; a weak D match, TRBD2 (5 bases). Germline-derived CDR1 and CDR2 are SGHNT and YENEEA. The germline V and J ends were trimmed by 3 bases and 4 bases, with 10 bases remaining between them. CDR3 length equals 13 residues. CDR3 DNA: TGTGCCAGCAGCTTCGCTAGGAGGTACGAGCAGTACTTC. Translation gives CASSFARRYEQYF.

The chain carries TRBV4-1 and TRBJ2-5, with a tentative D call TRBD2 (7 bases). The CDR3 has 16 residues. V lost 0 bases and J lost 5, with 16 bases in between. Germline loops: CDR1 MGHRA, CDR2 YSYEKL. CDR3 loop: CASSQDWGGAGETQYF. The DNA for the CDR3 is TGCGCCAGCAGCCAAGACTGGGGGGGGGCAGGGGAGACCCAGTACTTC.

This chain links TRBV7-2 with TRBJ1-1; 7 nucleotides match TRBD1. V lost 7 bases to trimming and J lost 6 bases; unmatched junction nucleotides: 5. The CDR3 runs 12 residues. Germline CDR1 and CDR2: SGHTA and FQGNSA. The CDR3 reads CASIPTGAEAFF. The DNA for the CDR3 is TGTGCCAGCATCCCAACAGGGGCTGAAGCTTTCTTT.

The rearrangement uses TRBV4-1 and TRBJ2-1; 7 bases align to TRBD1. Germline CDR1 and CDR2: MGHRA and YSYEKL. The CDR3 is 14 amino acids. The V segment lost 1 base and the J segment 6 bases; nucleotides outside the gene matches: 3. The CDR3 spells CASSQGRGLNEQFF. CDR3 coding DNA: TGCGCCAGCAGCCAAGGTAGGGGGCTCAATGAGCAGTTCTTC.

The rearrangement uses TRBV6-6 and TRBJ2-7, with D possibly being TRBD2 (6 bases). V was trimmed by 6 bases and J by 2 bases, leaving 14 bases between them. The CDR3 has 14 residues. Germline CDR1 reads MNHNY; CDR2 reads SVGAGI (reference sequence). The CDR3 loop reads CASSNGSSTYEQYF. In nucleotides, the CDR3 is TGTGCCAGCAGCAACGGGAGTTCGACCTACGAGCAGTACTTC.

The chain links TRBV27 to TRBJ1-5, with a tentative D call TRBD1 (5 bases). The germline CDR1 and CDR2 sequences are MNHEY and SMNVEV (reference sequence). The V end was cut by 5 bases, the J end by 2 bases, with 16 bases between. The CDR3 covers 16 residues. CDR3 region: CASSQSWGGGNQPQHF. The DNA of the CDR3 is TGTGCCAGCAGTCAGAGTTGGGGGGGAGGCAATCAGCCCCAGCATTTT.

This chain joins TRBV27 and TRBJ2-7; TRBD2 might be the D (5 bases). Trimming stripped 5 bases from V and 7 bases from J, with 12 bases between. The CDR3 is 12 residues long. Germline CDR1 MNHEY, CDR2 SMNVEV (reference sequence). The CDR3 DNA sequence: TGTGCCAGCAGTGGCCGGCCGGGGGAGCAGTACTTC. It yields the protein CASSGRPGEQYF.

The rearrangement uses TRBV7-6 and TRBJ2-7; TRBD2 matches at 9 bases. CDR1 and CDR2 (germline): SGHVS, FNYEAQ. V shed 5 bases and J 0 bases; nucleotides not matched to a gene: 2. The length of the CDR3 is 14 residues. CDR3 residues: CASSPLAGSYEQYF. In DNA, the CDR3 is TGTGCCAGCAGCCCACTAGCGGGCTCCTACGAGCAGTACTTC.

The J gene is TRBJ2-7, the V gene TRBV11-3; 10 nucleotides match TRBD1. The CDR3 spans 16 residues. Per germline, CDR1 SGHNT and CDR2 YENEEA. V lost 7 bases, J lost 5 bases, and 14 bases stayed unmatched. Here the CDR3 DNA reads TGTGCCAGCAACCGAACGCCGCGGGACAGGGGCGACGAGCAGTACTTC. Its translation: CASNRTPRDRGDEQYF. The full variable domain, with the rest looked up from reference TRBV11-3 and TRBJ2-7, is EAGVVQSPRYKIIEKKQPVAFWCNPISGHNTLYWYLQNLGQGPELLIRYENEEAVDDSQLPKDRFSAERLKGVDSTLKIQPAELGDSAVYLCASNRTPRDRGDEQYFGPGTRLTVT.

This clone was counted a single time. The chain uses TRBV7-9 and TRBJ2-7; maybe TRBD1 (5 bases). The CDR3 spans 14 residues. Between the trimmed V and J ends, which lost 1 base and 4 bases, there was a span of 11 bases. The germline V gene encodes CDR1 SEHNR and CDR2 FQNEAQ (reference sequence). CDR3 bases: TGTGCCAGCAGCTTAGAAGACAGCCAATACGAGCAGTACTTC. It yields the protein CASSLEDSQYEQYF.